Sequencing of this T cell receptor (beta chain) was carried out in a study of T cells after yellow fever vaccination (dated by TCRdb to the late 2010s). Background on the whole study: The SMART-Seq v4 Ultra Low Input RNA kit was used to prepare libraries from fractions with low cell numbers. Two healthy male donors, one aged 18 to 29 and one aged 30 to 40 years, were included in the cohort. To track T-cell clones before and after primary and booster YFV17D yellow fever vaccination, bulk TCR alpha and beta repertoires were sequenced longitudinally. Bulk PBMC replicates and cell subsets were isolated from blood drawn at multiple timepoints before and after both primary and secondary immunization.

The treatment or condition label, as the study defines it: live attenuated yellow fever vaccine strain. A standard Ficoll-Paque protocol was used to isolate PBMCs from peripheral blood. Dynabeads CD4 and CD8 positive selection kits were used to isolate CD4 and CD8 T-cell fractions. TriZol was used to extract RNA from bulk PBMCs, from CD4 and CD8 fractions, and from dextramer-positive and dextramer-negative fractions. The paper as a whole reports these results and caveats: After the booster, most clones that had expanded after primary vaccination were detected again (about 97% of CD4 and roughly 86% of CD8), suggesting broad maintenance of memory. Compared with the primary T-cell response, the secondary T-cell response was faster but weaker, reaching its peak on day 5 rather than on day 15. A small fraction of clonotypes showed up in both the CD4 and CD8 compartments, probably as a result of convergent recombination. The study included only a couple of donors, which limits how far the findings can be generalized. FACS-sorted repertoires could contain abundant contaminating clonotypes from the bulk population, so computational filtering was required.

TCRdb shows the sequencer as Illumina NovaSeq 6000. TCR cDNA was made using 5'RACE template switching, a step that added a universal primer site and unique molecular identifiers. Priming for cDNA synthesis came from both the TCR alpha and TCR beta constant segments. Library amplification involved two PCR steps, and the second step added sample barcodes and sequencing adapters. Libraries were sequenced on Illumina HiSeq 2500 (2x100 bp) or NovaSeq (2x150 bp). The published analysis was carried out like this. Demultiplexing of reads and collapsing into UMI consensus sequences were performed with MIGEC, and V(D)J alignment was carried out with MiXCR. Clonotypes responding to the vaccine were identified with edgeR on replicate PBMC samples, with the criteria of FDR below 0.01 and a log2 fold change above 5 up to day 15. Each bulk clonotype was labeled CD4 or CD8 based on which sequenced repertoire, CD4 or CD8, contained the clonotype at higher abundance. Through fastp at Q25 and MiXCR, TCRdb rebuilt clones from the public reads, retaining in-frame beta chains. For every CDR3 protein sequence, its rows merge into one entry that carries the most common genes and DNA. These V and J calls are TCRdb output, not the study's own analysis. The sample table lists about 340,000 distinct CDR3 sequences, approximately 12% of them with a count of one. Of the sample, about 3% falls within the top ten clones.

From the cysteine through the phenylalanine, the CDR3 covers 15 amino acids. Here the CDR3 DNA is all that survives: 45 bases in frame from base 1. The germline ends are 12 bases apart after V is trimmed by 3 bases and J by 3 bases. From the germline V gene (reference sequence), CDR1 is SGHKS and CDR2 is YYEKEE. Points on this clonotype: No antigen is known for it. No much larger clone is present one base from it, and per-base qualities are unavailable.

The sequence derives from a man aged 18-30 years who received the YFV17D yellow fever vaccine. The V and J segments used are TRBV5-5 and TRBJ2-2, with TRBD1 tentatively as D gene (5 bases match). This specimen was CD4+ T cells sorted from PBMCs, taken 15 days after the yellow fever booster vaccination. CDR3 protein: CASSSSGSDTGELFF. The DNA sequence follows: TGTGCCAGCAGCTCCTCAGGGTCGGACACCGGGGAGCTGTTTTTT.